This record covers a single TCR beta chain. Its specificity is not known. This sample is part of a study of a mutant IDH1 vaccine in newly diagnosed glioma. Study information: Of the patients given treatment, approximately 60% were male and around 38% were female, and a mean age of approximately 40 years was recorded. Study-level points and caveats: Induction of immune responses by the vaccine occurred in 93.3% of patients.

Measured with immunoSEQ multiplex PCR; TCRdb has only the in-frame clones, and not every one. Of just over 65,000 clones listed, 84% are singletons. With V trimmed by 2 bases and J by 4 bases, 10 bases remained unmatched. The CDR3 extends over 18 amino acids. Germline V gene sequence: CDR1 SGHAT, CDR2 FQNNGV. Time point in this sample: week 35, safety follow-up. Alongside topical imiquimod, each dose of vaccine comprised 300 ug of mutant IDH1 20-mer peptide. The sequence was collected from a man between 18 and 35 years old with glioma. This specimen consisted of PBMCs, obtained from a glioma patient whose treatment included an IDH1 peptide vaccine. V gene TRBV11-2 combines with J gene TRBJ2-3; 12 nucleotides match TRBD2. The CDR3 loop reads CASSLSGSSGGAADTQYF. As DNA, the CDR3 is TGTGCCAGCAGCTTAAGCGGTTCTAGCGGGGGGGCCGCAGATACGCAGTATTTT.